This TCR beta chain was identified in a study of shared clonotypes between healthy human individuals. General observations from the study: Some naive CD4 clonotypes, 4% to 6%, turned up in common across four donors.

Clones were read by immunoSEQ multiplex PCR, and TCRdb kept only the in-frame ones, dropping some. Counted here are about 2.4 million clones, 93% occurring once; the ten biggest clones make up about 0.38%. Trimming left V 8 bases short and J 0 bases short, with 10 bases between. CDR3 length: 13 residues. Germline-derived CDR1 and CDR2 are SNHLY and FYNNEI. Details on this clone: No antigen is known for it. In the same sample, other DNA sequences code for this CDR3.

Material for sequencing was naive CD4+ T cells from PBMCs. Subset defined: CD45RA+ positively selected. The chain combines TRBV2 with TRBJ1-2, with a weak D call TRBD1 (5 bases). The TCR originated in a man aged 18 to 35 in good health. Some clones in this sample may be carry-over from other donors' samples. The CDR3 protein is CASQGEANYGYTF. The CDR3 nucleotides read TGTGCCAGCCAAGGGGAAGCTAACTATGGCTACACCTTC.